In its sample, the clone carrying this TCR beta chain was seen a few times. Given a much more abundant clone one base away, this may be a read error. The CDR3 totals 18 residues. According to the study, TCR beta libraries were built with iRepertoire HTBI primers and CDR3-region Arm-PCR. TCRdb itself ran the multiplex PCR reads through MiXCR, one entry per CDR3 protein. The sample lists 400,000 to 600,000 distinct CDR3 sequences, about 22% occurring once. Time point indicated: persistent/refractory GD, antithyroid drugs over 5 years with positive TRAb. From PBMCs, RNA was extracted and then used to make the TCR library. These data are taken from a study of regulatory T cells in long-lasting Graves disease.

The sample in question was peripheral blood mononuclear cells (PBMCs), obtained when the disease was refractory, from a patient treated with antithyroid drugs. This sequence joins TRBV12-3 or TRBV12-4 and TRBJ1-5; maybe TRBD1 (6 bases). The receptor was isolated from a female donor with Graves disease. DNA of the CDR3: TGTGCCGGCAGCCGCCGAAACCATGTCGGACAGTCCAATCAGCCCCAGCATTTT. It codes for CAGSRRNHVGQSNQPQHF.